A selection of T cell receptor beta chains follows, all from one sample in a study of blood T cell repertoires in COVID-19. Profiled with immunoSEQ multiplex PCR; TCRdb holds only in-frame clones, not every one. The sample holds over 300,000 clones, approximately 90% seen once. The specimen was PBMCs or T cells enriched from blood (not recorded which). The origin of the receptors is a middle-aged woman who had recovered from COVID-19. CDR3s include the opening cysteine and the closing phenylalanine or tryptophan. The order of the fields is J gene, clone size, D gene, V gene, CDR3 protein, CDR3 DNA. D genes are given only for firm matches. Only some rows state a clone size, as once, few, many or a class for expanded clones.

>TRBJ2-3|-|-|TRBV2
CASSLVGQTTDTQYF
TGTGCCAGCAGCCTAGTCGGACAGACCACAGATACGCAGTATTTT
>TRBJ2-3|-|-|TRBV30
CASGVVTDTQYF
TGTGCCTCAGGGGTAGTCACAGATACGCAGTATTTT
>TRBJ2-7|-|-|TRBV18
CASSPDSYEQYF
TGTGCCAGCTCACCAGACAGCTACGAGCAGTACTTC
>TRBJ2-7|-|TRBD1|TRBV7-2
CASSLGDRLREQYF
TGTGCCAGCAGCTTAGGGGACAGACTCCGGGAGCAGTACTTC
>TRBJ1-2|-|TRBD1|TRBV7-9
CASIPGGGEGGYTF
TGTGCCAGCATCCCCGGAGGGGGCGAAGGAGGCTACACCTTC
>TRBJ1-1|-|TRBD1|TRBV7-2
CASSLATGGTEAFF
TGTGCCAGCAGCTTAGCGACAGGGGGCACTGAAGCTTTCTTT
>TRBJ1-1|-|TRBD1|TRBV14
CASSRRTGDTEAFF
TGTGCCAGCAGCCGGAGGACAGGCGACACTGAAGCTTTCTTT
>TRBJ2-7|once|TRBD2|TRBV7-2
CASSARTSVSSYEQYF
TGTGCCAGCAGCGCTCGGACTAGCGTGAGCTCCTACGAGCAGTACTTC
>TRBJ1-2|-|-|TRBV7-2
CASSFFTRRDYGYTF
TGTGCCAGCAGCTTTTTTACCCGTCGGGACTATGGCTACACCTTC
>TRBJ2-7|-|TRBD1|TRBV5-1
CASSPGWTGTLSYEQYF
TGCGCCAGCAGCCCCGGCTGGACAGGGACCCTCTCCTACGAGCAGTACTTC
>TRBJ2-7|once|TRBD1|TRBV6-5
CASRQGAHEQYF
TGTGCCAGCAGACAGGGGGCACACGAGCAGTACTTC
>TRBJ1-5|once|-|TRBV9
CASSPEDNQPQHF
TGTGCCAGCAGTCCAGAGGACAATCAGCCCCAGCATTTT
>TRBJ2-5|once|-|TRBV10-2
CASSGTFQETQYF
TGCGCCAGCAGCGGGACTTTCCAAGAGACCCAGTACTTC
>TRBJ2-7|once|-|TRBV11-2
CASSTTGRFYEQYF
TGTGCCAGCAGCACTACAGGGCGCTTTTACGAGCAGTACTTC
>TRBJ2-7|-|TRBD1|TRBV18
CASSRQGAYEQYF
TGTGCCAGCTCACGACAGGGGGCCTACGAGCAGTACTTC
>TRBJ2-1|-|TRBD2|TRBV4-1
CASSQDGTSEPNEQFF
TGCGCCAGCAGCCAAGATGGGACTAGCGAACCCAATGAGCAGTTCTTC
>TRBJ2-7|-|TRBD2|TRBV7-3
CASSLSGGYEQYF
TGTGCCAGCAGCTTATCGGGGGGGTACGAGCAGTACTTC
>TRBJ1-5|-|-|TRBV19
CASSVQASTGNQPQHF
TGTGCCAGTAGTGTACAAGCTTCGACAGGAAATCAGCCCCAGCATTTT
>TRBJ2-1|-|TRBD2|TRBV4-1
CASSQEIPLAGISSYNEQFF
TGCGCCAGCAGCCAAGAAATCCCACTAGCGGGGATAAGCTCCTACAATGAGCAGTTCTTC
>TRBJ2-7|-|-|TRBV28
CASRPARGLSYEQYF
TGTGCCAGCAGGCCAGCAAGGGGTTTATCCTACGAGCAGTACTTC
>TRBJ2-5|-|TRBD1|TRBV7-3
CASSLDRARTQYF
TGTGCCAGCAGTTTAGACAGGGCAAGGACCCAGTACTTC
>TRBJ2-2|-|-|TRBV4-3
CASSQQVGSTGELFF
TGCGCCAGCAGCCAACAGGTGGGGAGCACCGGGGAGCTGTTTTTT
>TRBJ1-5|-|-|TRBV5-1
CASSFSYNQPQHF
TGCGCCAGCAGCTTTAGTTATAATCAGCCCCAGCATTTT
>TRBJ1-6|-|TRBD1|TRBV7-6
CASSFRGRNSPLHF
TGTGCCAGCAGCTTCAGGGGGCGTAATTCACCCCTCCACTTT
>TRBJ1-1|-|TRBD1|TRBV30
CAWSHPRDRGWYTEAFF
TGTGCCTGGAGCCACCCCCGGGACAGGGGTTGGTACACTGAAGCTTTCTTT
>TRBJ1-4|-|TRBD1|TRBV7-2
CASSLARDRGHEEKLFF
TGTGCCAGCAGCTTAGCGCGGGACAGGGGGCACGAGGAAAAACTGTTTTTT
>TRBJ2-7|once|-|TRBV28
CASSRAGSIYEQYF
TGTGCCAGCTCCCGCGCGGGCAGCATCTACGAGCAGTACTTC
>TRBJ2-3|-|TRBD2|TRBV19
CASSVGLVGTDTQYF
TGTGCCAGTAGTGTTGGACTAGTGGGCACAGATACGCAGTATTTT
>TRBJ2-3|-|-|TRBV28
CASSQPTGFTDTQYF
TGTGCCAGCAGTCAACCAACAGGGTTCACAGATACGCAGTATTTT
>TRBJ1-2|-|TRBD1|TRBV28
CASSQWTGRGGYTF
TGTGCCAGCAGTCAGTGGACAGGGAGGGGTGGCTACACCTTC